This TCR beta chain was recorded in a study of blood T cell repertoires in COVID-19. Study-wide background: The United States, Italy and Spain were the sources of the acute and convalescent COVID-19 samples. PBMCs, B-cell-depleted T cells, or T cells were the source of the cDNA or gDNA that made up the material.

This CDR3 region has 14 residues. CDR1 and CDR2 from the germline V gene are SGDLS and YYNGEE. Unmatched junction bases numbered 5, after V lost 0 bases and J lost 6 bases. Per the original methods: Reference gene primer amplification yielded estimated nucleated cell counts. The repertoire was sequenced with immunoSEQ multiplex PCR; TCRdb's copy has only in-frame clones and lacks some. The V and J calls and clone size were taken over from that table, and D and trimming were inferred from the DNA. Here the sample spans about 170,000 clones, around 82% being singletons. V gene TRBV9 combines with J gene TRBJ2-7; TRBD1 agrees at 8 bases. This sequence originates from a man of 80 years or more with COVID-19, enrolled during active disease. Sequencing was carried out using peripheral blood. Written as DNA, the CDR3 is TGTGCCAGCAGCGTAGGGACAGGGTATCGCGAGCAGTACTTC. Translation gives CASSVGTGYREQYF.